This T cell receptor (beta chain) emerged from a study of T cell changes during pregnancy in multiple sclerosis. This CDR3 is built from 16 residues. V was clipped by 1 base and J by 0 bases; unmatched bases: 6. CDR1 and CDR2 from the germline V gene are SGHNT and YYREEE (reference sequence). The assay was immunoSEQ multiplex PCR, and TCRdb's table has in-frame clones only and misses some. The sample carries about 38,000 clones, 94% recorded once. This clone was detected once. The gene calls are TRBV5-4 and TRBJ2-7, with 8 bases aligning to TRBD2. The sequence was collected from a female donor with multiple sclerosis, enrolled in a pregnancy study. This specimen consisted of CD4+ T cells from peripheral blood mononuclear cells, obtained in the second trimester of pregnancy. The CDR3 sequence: CASSLYRGGISYEQYF. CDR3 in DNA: TGTGCCAGCAGCTTGTATCGGGGGGGTATCTCCTACGAGCAGTACTTC.